This is a list of T cell receptor beta chains from one sample in a study of blood T cell repertoires in COVID-19. Clones were read by immunoSEQ multiplex PCR, and TCRdb kept only the in-frame ones, dropping some. The sample shows some 260,000 clones, 80% to 90% of them seen only once. Sequencing was done on a sample of peripheral blood. These receptors were obtained from a woman in her sixties or seventies with COVID-19, enrolled during active disease. The CDR3 runs from the conserved cysteine through the conserved F or W. D genes are given only for firm matches. Clone size is not always given. Where it is, it says once, few, many or a class for expanded clones.

>-|TRBV28|TRBJ1-5|once
TGTGCCAGCAGTCCCGTATCTAATAGCAATCAGCCCCAGCATTTT
CASSPVSNSNQPQHF
>-|TRBV7-9|TRBJ1-2|-
TGTGCCAGCAGCTTAAACGGGGATGGAACGGGTGGCTACACCTTC
CASSLNGDGTGGYTF
>TRBD1|TRBV9|TRBJ1-1|-
TGTGCCAGCAGCTTCCGACAGGGGGCTGAAGCTTTCTTT
CASSFRQGAEAFF
>TRBD1|TRBV24-1|TRBJ1-6|-
TGTGCCGTGACTCAGGGGGAAGGTTCACCCCTCCACTTT
CAVTQGEGSPLHF
>TRBD1|TRBV9|TRBJ1-1|-
TGTGCCAGCAGCACCGGACAGGGATCGAACACTGAAGCTTTCTTT
CASSTGQGSNTEAFF
>-|TRBV6-1|TRBJ2-7|-
TGTGCCAGCAGTGAACGCAGCGCGTACGAGCAGTACTTC
CASSERSAYEQYF
>TRBD2|TRBV6-1|TRBJ2-2|-
TGTGCCAGCAGTGAAATGGGACTAGCGCGCACCGGGGAGCTGTTTTTT
CASSEMGLARTGELFF
>TRBD2|TRBV5-5|TRBJ2-1|-
TGTGCCAGCAGCTTAGGCGGGAGGGCTTACAATGAGCAGTTCTTC
CASSLGGRAYNEQFF
>TRBD2|TRBV7-8|TRBJ2-3|-
TGTGCCAGCAGCACGAGGACTAGGATCACAGATACGCAGTATTTT
CASSTRTRITDTQYF
>-|TRBV30|TRBJ1-5|-
TGTGCCTGGAGTGCCGAAGGACAATTCAATCAGCCCCAGCATTTT
CAWSAEGQFNQPQHF
>TRBD2|TRBV3-1/TRBV3-2|TRBJ2-1|-
TGTGCCAGCAGCCAAGACATAGCGGGAGGATTGAATGAGCAGTTCTTC
CASSQDIAGGLNEQFF
>TRBD1|TRBV19|TRBJ1-4|few
TGTGCCAGTAGTATATTGGGACAGGGTAATGAAAAACTGTTTTTT
CASSILGQGNEKLFF
>-|TRBV7-6|TRBJ2-2|-
TGTGCCAGCAGCTTAACGGGGGGCAAAAACACCGGGGAGCTGTTTTTT
CASSLTGGKNTGELFF
>-|TRBV19|TRBJ2-7|-
TGTGCCAGTAGTATAGGAAACGGGATTCAAGAGCAGTACTTC
CASSIGNGIQEQYF
>-|TRBV11-3|TRBJ1-6|-
TGTGCCAGCAGCTTTAGCGTTCCAAATTCACCCCTCCACTTT
CASSFSVPNSPLHF
>TRBD1|TRBV6-2/TRBV6-3|TRBJ2-3|-
TGTGCCAGCAGCCTCCAGGGGGTAGGCACAGATACGCAGTATTTT
CASSLQGVGTDTQYF
>TRBD1|TRBV10-3|TRBJ2-7|-
TGTGCCATCAGTCCCTCGGGACAGGGCTACGAGCAGTACTTC
CAISPSGQGYEQYF
>TRBD1|TRBV7-8|TRBJ1-1|-
TGTGCCAGCAGCCCGGACGGCAGGGGGCTCTCTGAAGCTTTCTTT
CASSPDGRGLSEAFF
>-|TRBV27|TRBJ1-5|once
TGTGCCAGCAGTTATGTGGCAGATTATAGCAATCAGCCCCAGCATTTT
CASSYVADYSNQPQHF
>TRBD1|TRBV7-3|TRBJ1-2|-
TGTGCCAGCAGCTTCCGACAGGGGGGGAACTATGGCTACACCTTC
CASSFRQGGNYGYTF
>-|TRBV3-1/TRBV3-2|TRBJ1-3|-
TGTGCCAGCAGCCCTCCCGACCGGGTCTCTGGAAACACCATATATTTT
CASSPPDRVSGNTIYF
>-|TRBV30|TRBJ2-3|-
TGTGCCTGGAGATTAGCGGCCACAGATACGCAGTATTTT
CAWRLAATDTQYF
>TRBD1|TRBV7-3|TRBJ2-1|-
TGTGCCAGCAGCCGCGACAGGGTAAATGAGCAGTTCTTC
CASSRDRVNEQFF